The 14 T cell receptor beta chains listed next were all sequenced from one sample in a study of vaccination effects on CD4 cells after COVID-19. The antigens of these receptors remain unknown. It was after approximately 10 days of culture that CD4+ T cells were isolated. As their vaccination, participants received two doses of either BNT162b2 or mRNA-1273. The table came from immunoSEQ multiplex PCR; TCRdb's copy has only in-frame clones and leaves some out. The top ten hold less than 9.5% of the sample, which has 37,000 or so clones, more than 65% seen once. Sequences were derived from CD4+ T cells from PBMCs cultured without peptide, sampled after COVID-19 vaccination. The receptors come from a human donor who received a COVID-19 vaccine.

This clone was counted a single time. The chain combines TRBV6-5 with TRBJ1-2, with 10 bases lining up with TRBD1. Germline lookup yields CDR1 MNHEY and CDR2 SVGAGI. This CDR3 is built from 16 residues. After removal of 2 bases from V and 4 bases from J, the junction contained 7 bases not matched to a gene. Written as DNA, the CDR3 is TGTGCCAGCAGTTACGTCGGACAGGGGGTCCTCTATGGCTACACCTTC. Protein: CASSYVGQGVLYGYTF.

The chain couples TRBV5-1 to TRBJ1-1; the match to TRBD1 covers 9 bases. This CDR3 has 16 amino acids. The J segment lost 1 base and the V segment lost 4 bases, leaving 8 bases of the junction unmatched. Germline V CDR1 and CDR2: SGHRS, YFSETQ. The CDR3 DNA reads as TGCGCCAGCAGCCCCGGACAGGGGACCGGGAACACTGAAGCTTTCTTT. Translated: CASSPGQGTGNTEAFF.

This rearrangement joins TRBV14 to TRBJ2-4; the D is unclear. V lost 4 bases and J 4 bases, leaving 11 bases between the germline ends. The CDR3 is made up of 14 amino acids. Germline V gene data show CDR1 as SGHDN and CDR2 as FVKESK. The CDR3 spells CASSPLAQKNIQYF. CDR3 sequence (DNA): TGTGCCAGCAGCCCCTTGGCACAGAAAAACATTCAGTACTTC.

The DNA for the CDR3 is TGTGCCAGCAGCTTCTCGGGGGGGCTGAACACCGGGGAGCTGTTTTTT. Protein sequence: CASSFSGGLNTGELFF. The rearrangement joins TRBV7-2 to TRBJ2-2; 8 bases align to TRBD2. V was pared by 3 bases and J by 1 base, with 4 bases of the junction left unmatched. Germline CDR1 SGHTA, CDR2 FQGNSA. CDR3 length: 16 amino acids.

The chain links TRBV29-1 to TRBJ2-7, with TRBD2 matching 8 bases. Germline CDR1 is SQVTM and CDR2 is ANQGSEA. The CDR3 covers 13 residues. V dropped 7 bases and J dropped 4; count of bases not matched to a gene: 9. CDR3: CSASGPESYEQYF. CDR3 in DNA: TGCAGCGCTAGCGGGCCGGAGAGTTACGAGCAGTACTTC.

The rearrangement links TRBV6-5 to TRBJ1-1, with D uncertain. V lost 0 bases and J lost 0, with 8 bases in between. This CDR3 has 15 residues. The germline V gene has CDR1 MNHEY and CDR2 SVGAGI. The CDR3 reads CASSYSWTLNTEAFF. CDR3 sequence (DNA): TGTGCCAGCAGTTACTCCTGGACTCTGAACACTGAAGCTTTCTTT.

The V and J genes are TRBV29-1 and TRBJ2-7; 7 bases map to TRBD2. This CDR3 region has 13 residues. With V trimmed by 5 bases and J by 0 bases, 4 bases remained unmatched. The V gene's germline CDR1 is SQVTM and CDR2 ANQGSEA. The DNA for the CDR3 is TGCAGCGTTCTAGCGGAGAGCTCCTACGAGCAGTACTTC. Encoded protein: CSVLAESSYEQYF.

The CDR3 bases are TGTGCCAGCAGCTTGGTCTGGGACAGGGGGCTCTACGAGCAGTACTTC. Protein product: CASSLVWDRGLYEQYF. This rearrangement joins TRBV5-6 to TRBJ2-7; 12 bases are a match to TRBD1. The CDR3 has 16 amino acids. Germline V gives CDR1 SGHDT, CDR2 YYEEEE. V lost 0 bases to trimming and J lost 3 bases; unmatched junction nucleotides: 4.

This clone has a single count. This chain links TRBV2 with TRBJ1-2; 9 bases fit TRBD1. The CDR3 has 17 residues. Germline-derived CDR1 and CDR2 are SNHLY and FYNNEI. With 7 bases clipped from V and 0 bases from J, the junction kept 12 bases outside the gene matches. CDR3 sequence (DNA): TGTGCCAGCATATCATTGACAGGGGGAACCTCTAACTATGGCTACACCTTC. As protein: CASISLTGGTSNYGYTF.

The chain couples TRBV11-2 to TRBJ2-7, with 7 bases matching TRBD1. From germline, CDR1 is SGHAT and CDR2 FQNNGV. The V and J ends lost 1 base and 3 bases, in that order; junction bases with no gene match: 9. The CDR3 is made up of 16 amino acids. The CDR3: CASSLALQRDSYEQYF. The CDR3, as DNA: TGTGCCAGCAGCTTAGCCCTCCAACGGGACAGCTACGAGCAGTACTTC.

The genes are TRBV28 and TRBJ2-7, with a weak D call TRBD1 (6 bases). The CDR3 runs to 15 residues. With 2 bases removed from V and 6 bases from J, the gap between germline ends came to 17 bases. Per germline, CDR1 MDHEN and CDR2 SYDVKM. This CDR3 reads CASSLVWQGQAEQYF. The CDR3 DNA sequence: TGTGCCAGCAGTTTAGTGTGGCAGGGACAAGCCGAGCAGTACTTC.

This clone was recorded only once. V and J are TRBV12-5 and TRBJ2-5; possible D gene TRBD2, 5 bases. Deletions cut 5 bases from V and 4 bases from J, with 20 bases between. CDR3 length: 16 amino acids. Germline lookup yields CDR1 LGHNT and CDR2 FRNRAP. CDR3 in DNA: TGTGCTAGTGGTCCCGGGCTAGCAATATCGGGAGAGACCCAGTACTTC. It yields the protein CASGPGLAISGETQYF.

This clone turned up a few times. The rearrangement joins TRBV3-1 (or the pseudogene TRBV3-2) to TRBJ2-3, with D possibly being TRBD1 (7 bases). Germline CDR1 reads LGHDT; CDR2 reads YNNKEL (reference sequence). CDR3 length: 14 residues. V lost 2 bases to trimming and J lost 3 bases, with 9 bases between them. Here the CDR3 reads CASSQSGGTDTQYF. The DNA for the CDR3 is TGTGCCAGCAGCCAATCAGGGGGGACAGATACGCAGTATTTT.

This chain links TRBV28 with TRBJ1-1, with D perhaps TRBD1 (5 bases). The germline CDR1 and CDR2 sequences are MDHEN and SYDVKM. This CDR3 is built from 14 residues. Trimming cost V 10 bases and J 6 bases, with 21 bases left between them. CDR3 sequence reads: CATASGDRHSEAFF. In DNA form, the CDR3 reads TGTGCCACGGCATCCGGGGACCGGCACTCTGAAGCTTTCTTT.